What follows are 9 T cell receptor beta chains derived from one specimen sequenced in a study of shared clonotypes between healthy human individuals. Libraries were prepared by immunoSEQ multiplex PCR; TCRdb keeps only in-frame clonotypes and omits some of them. Here the sample spans a few million clones, approximately 94% being singletons. The specimen was naive CD4+ T cells sorted from blood. The subset was: CD45RA+ positively selected. The source of these receptors is a young man in good health.

The gene calls are TRBV2 and TRBJ1-3, with TRBD1 as a possible D gene (5 bases). Germline CDR1 SNHLY, CDR2 FYNNEI. The V and J ends lost 8 bases and 0 bases respectively, with 8 bases between them. There are 13 residues in the CDR3. The DNA for the CDR3 is TGTGCCAGCGGGGGGAGCTCTGGAAACACCATATATTTT. This gives the protein CASGGSSGNTIYF.

The genes are TRBV4-3 and TRBJ1-5, with D maybe TRBD1 (5 bases). V was cut by 3 bases and J by 4 bases, with 22 bases left in between. CDR1 and CDR2 from the germline V gene are LGHNA and YSLEER. This CDR3 region has 18 residues. The CDR3 is CASSQWTLNPAGNQPQHF. CDR3 DNA: TGCGCCAGCAGCCAGTGGACATTAAACCCGGCGGGAAATCAGCCCCAGCATTTT.

The V call is TRBV30, the J call TRBJ2-1; the match to TRBD2 covers 10 bases. V trimming: 5 bases; J trimming: 5 bases; junction bases outside the gene matches: 15. Per germline, CDR1 GTSNPN and CDR2 SVGIG (reference sequence). This CDR3 contains 17 residues. The CDR3, as DNA: TGTGCCTGGTCGCTCCTTCGGACTAGCGGTTTTAACAATGAGCAGTTCTTC. It translates to CAWSLLRTSGFNNEQFF.

J is TRBJ2-2 and V is TRBV21-1; no check of the table's D call, TRBD1, against the DNA was made. TRBV21-1 is deemed a pseudogene. The CDR3 loop spans 18 amino acids. This CDR3 is CATTKGRDRGGGPGELFF. In DNA, the CDR3 is TGTGCCACCACAAAGGGGAGAGACAGGGGTGGGGGCCCGGGGGAGCTGTTTTTT.

The CDR3 is CARSSEGQGDTFEQYF. For the CDR3, the DNA is TGTGCCAGGAGTTCCGAGGGACAGGGGGACACCTTCGAGCAGTACTTC. V usage is TRBV5-4 and J usage is TRBJ2-7; 11 bases are a match to TRBD1. Per the germline V gene, CDR1 is SGHNT and CDR2 is YYREEE (reference sequence). The CDR3 loop spans 16 amino acids. The J segment lost 6 bases and the V segment lost 8 bases, leaving 16 bases of the junction unmatched.

The chain combines TRBV7-9 with TRBJ2-2, with D unclear. Germline V lookup: CDR1 SEHNR, CDR2 FQNEAQ (reference sequence). The CDR3 sequence is 13 residues long. Trimming shortened V by 6 bases and J by 3 bases, and 8 bases separated the two germline ends. The CDR3 sequence is CASSNSYTGELFF. The CDR3 nucleotides read TGTGCCAGCAGTAACAGCTACACCGGGGAGCTGTTTTTT. The full variable domain, its missing parts supplied by reference TRBV7-9 and TRBJ2-2, is DTGVSQNPRHKITKRGQNVTFRCDPISEHNRLYWYRQTLGQGPEFLTYFQNEAQLEKSRLLSDRFSAERPKGSFSTLEIQRTEQGDSAMYLCASSNSYTGELFFGEGSRLTVL.

The J gene is TRBJ2-1, the V gene TRBV6-5; no definite D call. The CDR3 totals 12 residues. V lost 4 bases, J lost 8 bases, and 9 bases lay in between. Germline-derived CDR1 and CDR2 are MNHEY and SVGAGI. In nucleotides, the CDR3 is TGTGCCAGCAGTTCTCCCGCCGATGAGCAGTTCTTC. This codes for CASSSPADEQFF.

The rearrangement joins TRBV7-9 to TRBJ2-1; 8 bases map to TRBD2. CDR3 length: 13 residues. V shed 5 bases and J 6 bases; nucleotides not matched to a gene: 3. Germline lookup yields CDR1 SEHNR and CDR2 FQNEAQ (reference sequence). The CDR3 DNA sequence: TGTGCCAGCAGCATCGGGACTAGCAATGAGCAGTTCTTC. Protein sequence: CASSIGTSNEQFF.

The V and J genes are TRBV5-1 and TRBJ2-7, with TRBD2 matching over 7 bases. The junction had 6 bases not matched to a gene; V was cut back by 7 bases and J by 2 bases. The CDR3 has 13 residues. Germline values: CDR1 SGHRS, CDR2 YFSETQ. CDR3 in DNA: TGCGCCAGCCGGGACGCGGGGGCCTACGAGCAGTACTTC. Residues: CASRDAGAYEQYF.